Shown below are 26 T cell receptor beta chains from a single sample sequenced in a study of breast tumors, draining lymph nodes, adjacent tissues. The lymph nodes were axillary draining lymph nodes from breast cancer patients. TCRdb analysed the multiplex PCR reads with MiXCR anew, one entry per CDR3 protein. The sample lists under 350,000 distinct CDR3 sequences, 30% seen once, with 0.85% to 1.3% in the top ten. Specimen: axillary lymph node tissue. Every receptor here comes from a female donor with breast cancer. Some clones in this sample may be carry-over from other donors' samples.

Ten or more counts support this clonotype. The chain has TRBV5-8 and TRBJ1-6; D uncertain. Trimming took off 4 bases at V and 7 bases at J, with 21 bases between the two ends. Germline V lookup: CDR1 SGHTS, CDR2 YDEGEE. There are 17 residues in the CDR3. The CDR3 loop reads CASSKSLGDTGNSPLHF. The CDR3 DNA is TGTGCCAGCAGCAAAAGCCTCGGAGACACGGGAAATTCACCCCTCCACTTT.

This clonotype was seen at least ten times. The chain uses TRBV20-1 and TRBJ2-1; 7 nucleotides match TRBD2. V lost 3 bases to trimming and J lost 0 bases; unmatched junction nucleotides: 8. The germline V gene encodes CDR1 DFQATT and CDR2 SNEGSKA (reference sequence). The CDR3 has 16 amino acids. This CDR3 is CSASGGTRSSYNEQFF. Written as DNA, the CDR3 is TGCAGTGCTAGCGGGGGGACTCGCAGCTCCTACAATGAGCAGTTCTTC.

This chain links TRBV2 with TRBJ1-2, with 10 bases lining up with TRBD1. V shed 7 bases, J shed 7 bases, and the junction held 3 bases outside the gene matches. The CDR3 consists of 12 residues. CDR1 and CDR2 (germline): SNHLY, FYNNEI. The CDR3 here is CASTGQGIGYTF. The CDR3 nucleotides read TGTGCCAGCACGGGACAGGGGATTGGCTACACCTTC.

This chain links TRBV7-8 with TRBJ1-1; D is uncertain. Trimming removed 4 bases at V and 3 bases at J, with 12 bases between. Germline V gene data show CDR1 as SGHVS and CDR2 as FQNEAQ. The CDR3 runs 14 residues. CDR3 protein: CASSYRYGDTEAFF. CDR3 sequence (DNA): TGTGCCAGCAGCTATAGATACGGGGACACTGAAGCTTTCTTT.

Comment on this clonotype: Being one base from a much bigger clone, this may be a read error. No conserved phenylalanine or tryptophan is present at the end of the CDR3, so a read error is the likely explanation. The chain links TRBV11-2 to TRBJ2-5, with D perhaps assigned TRBD1 or TRBD2 (5 bases each). The V end was cut by 5 bases, the J end by 1 base, with 17 bases between. This CDR3 has 16 residues. Germline values: CDR1 SGHAT, CDR2 FQNNGV. The chain's CDR3 is CASSPRGPLPQETQYL. The CDR3 bases are TGTGCCAGCAGCCCCCGGGGACCCTTACCCCAAGAGACCCAGTACCTC.

In the case of this clonotype: A junction boundary mismatches the germline segment, possibly from a read error. The genes are TRBV20-1 and TRBJ1-6; D gene uncertain. The CDR3 totals 12 residues. Per the germline V gene, CDR1 is DFQATT and CDR2 is SNEGSKA (reference sequence). The CDR3 DNA sequence: TGCAGTGCACGGGCAGTGAATTCACCCCCCCACTTT. Translation gives CSARAVNSPPHF.

This clonotype was counted ten times or more. This rearrangement joins TRBV2 to TRBJ2-3, with TRBD2 identical over 10 bases. Germline assignment: CDR1 SNHLY and CDR2 FYNNEI. This CDR3 region has 15 residues. The V gene end was trimmed by 6 bases and the J gene end by 3 bases; junction bases not matched to a gene: 6. The chain's CDR3 is CASRSGRAVTDTQYF. DNA for the CDR3: TGTGCCAGCAGGAGCGGGAGGGCCGTGACAGATACGCAGTATTTT.

In its sample, this clonotype was seen a few times. The rearrangement uses TRBV30 and TRBJ2-5, with 8 bases matching TRBD2. CDR1 and CDR2 (germline): GTSNPN, SVGIG (reference sequence). V dropped 4 bases and J dropped 5; count of bases not matched to a gene: 6. The CDR3 consists of 13 residues. CDR3 amino acids: CAWINGRGETQYF. The CDR3 coding sequence is TGTGCCTGGATCAACGGGAGGGGTGAGACCCAGTACTTC.

Regarding this clonotype: One base away lies a much larger clone, so this may be a sequencing read error. This chain connects TRBV4-1 to TRBJ2-3, with 9 bases identical to TRBD1. The J call is uncertain, as TRBJ1-5 better fits the DNA end. The CDR3 extends over 17 amino acids. Germline V gene data show CDR1 as MGHRA and CDR2 as YSYEKL. CDR3 nucleotide sequence: TGCGCCAGCAGCCAATGGCCTAAGGGACAGGGACCAGATACGCAGCATTTT. This codes for CASSQWPKGQGPDTQHF.

This clonotype was found many times. The chain links TRBV15 to TRBJ2-5; no firm D call. From germline, CDR1 is LNHNV and CDR2 YYDKDF (reference sequence). The ends were cut back, 5 bases at V and 2 bases at J, with 12 bases in the middle. The CDR3 length is 14 residues. CDR3 DNA: TGTGCCACCAGCGAAGCCAGGCCGCAAGAGACCCAGTACTTC. Residues: CATSEARPQETQYF.

This clonotype was picked up a small number of times. This may arise from a read error, as a much more abundant clone is one base away. V is TRBV20-1 and J is TRBJ1-2, with a tentative D call TRBD1 (6 bases). Trimming pared 2 bases from V and 13 bases from J, leaving 17 bases between. Germline V gene sequence: CDR1 DFQATT, CDR2 SNEGSKA (reference sequence). The CDR3 consists of 12 residues. CDR3 residues: CSARSDSARTTF. The CDR3 coding sequence is TGCAGTGCTAGATCGGACAGCGCCCGGACCACCTTC.

The V and J genes are TRBV6-2 or TRBV6-3 and TRBJ2-1; tentatively, D is TRBD1 (6 bases). Trimming removed 0 bases at V and 5 bases at J, with 11 bases between. The CDR3 has 15 amino acids. CDR1 MNHEY and CDR2 SVGEGT come from the germline V gene. CDR3 DNA: TGTGCCAGCAGTTACTCGGGACATTGGGACAATGAGCAGTTCTTC. Encoded protein: CASSYSGHWDNEQFF.

This clonotype occurred once. This chain connects TRBV15 to TRBJ2-7; unclear D gene. CDR3 length: 14 residues. Between the trimmed V and J ends, which lost 4 bases and 0 bases, there was a span of 10 bases. Germline values: CDR1 LNHNV, CDR2 YYDKDF (reference sequence). The CDR3 sequence: CATSKGWSSYEQYF. The CDR3 DNA reads TGTGCCACCAGCAAAGGATGGAGCTCCTACGAGCAGTACTTC.

This clonotype was observed many times. This chain links TRBV19 with TRBJ2-2, with D possibly TRBD2 on 5 matching bases. This CDR3 spans 16 amino acids. Germline V lookup: CDR1 LNHDA, CDR2 SQIVND (reference sequence). Trimming shortened V by 3 bases and J by 7 bases, and 18 bases separated the two germline ends. CDR3 in DNA: TGTGCCAGTAGTATTTCGCGGGTGACATTGATCGGGGAGCTGTTTTTT. Residues: CASSISRVTLIGELFF.

This chain connects TRBV20-1 to TRBJ2-5; TRBD2 matches at 10 bases. V lost 2 bases and J lost 5; bases outside the gene matches: 5. The CDR3 consists of 14 residues. Germline CDR1 DFQATT, CDR2 SNEGSKA (reference sequence). This CDR3 is CSARTSGIGETQYF. CDR3 in DNA: TGCAGTGCTAGAACTAGCGGGATTGGCGAGACCCAGTACTTC.

Concerning this clonotype itself: A much larger clone differs by one base, so this may be a read error. The gene calls are TRBV6-5 and TRBJ1-3; no reliable D call. The V end was cut by 5 bases, the J end by 4 bases, with 15 bases between. Per the germline V gene, CDR1 is MNHEY and CDR2 is SVGAGI. This CDR3 is 15 amino acids long. The CDR3 DNA follows: TGTGCCAGCAGTCACTTCGACTCCCCAGGAAACACCATATATTTT. Its translation: CASSHFDSPGNTIYF.

This clonotype was observed a few times. The rearrangement uses TRBV7-8 and TRBJ2-4; 11 positions match TRBD2. Germline V lookup: CDR1 SGHVS, CDR2 FQNEAQ. Trimming took 1 base from V and 7 from J; bases not matched to a gene: 9. The length of the CDR3 is 17 residues. CDR3 loop: CASSLEVAGGPGNIQYF. The CDR3 region has the DNA TGTGCCAGCAGCTTAGAGGTAGCGGGAGGGCCGGGGAACATTCAGTACTTC.

This clonotype was seen ten or more times. The rearrangement joins TRBV12-3 or TRBV12-4 to TRBJ1-5; D remains ambiguous. The CDR3 has 15 residues. The ends were cut back, 1 base at V and 3 bases at J, with 10 bases in the middle. The CDR3 bases are TGTGCCAGCAGTTTAGAAGGGCTAGTCAATCAGCCCCAGCATTTT. This translates into CASSLEGLVNQPQHF.

Turning to this clonotype: No conserved phenylalanine or tryptophan ends this CDR3, so it is likely a read error. CDR3 coding DNA: TGCAGTGCTAGAGCAACAGGGGGCGGCGAGCAGTACCTC. Protein sequence: CSARATGGGEQYL. V gene TRBV20-1 combines with J gene TRBJ2-7; 9 bases fit TRBD1. Germline V gives CDR1 DFQATT, CDR2 SNEGSKA (reference sequence). The CDR3 totals 13 residues. Trimming removed 1 base from V and 6 bases from J; junction bases left unmatched: 4.

This clonotype was detected ten times or more. The chain carries TRBV6-1 and TRBJ2-3; 9 bases agree with TRBD1. The CDR3 has 16 amino acids. Germline CDR1 and CDR2: MNHNS and SASEGT. J was trimmed by 1 base and V by 4 bases; bases with no gene match: 6. CDR3 amino acids: CASSVQGAEGTDTQYF. The DNA for the CDR3 is TGTGCCAGCAGTGTACAGGGGGCGGAGGGCACAGATACGCAGTATTTT.

This clonotype showed up many times. The chain joins TRBV5-4 to TRBJ1-2; the D is unclear. Trimming pared 0 bases from V and 14 bases from J, leaving 17 bases between. Per the germline V gene, CDR1 is SGHNT and CDR2 is YYREEE (reference sequence). The CDR3 is 13 residues long. CDR3: CASSLENSQPATF. CDR3 bases: TGTGCCAGCAGCTTGGAGAACAGTCAGCCCGCGACCTTC.

This clonotype has ten or more counts. The V gene is TRBV6-6, the J gene TRBJ1-2; D unresolved. V lost 5 bases and J 8 bases, leaving 18 bases between the germline ends. The CDR3 is 14 amino acids. Germline V gene lookup returns CDR1 MNHNY and CDR2 SVGAGI (reference sequence). CDR3 in amino acids: CASSRALEGGGYTF. The CDR3 DNA reads as TGTGCCAGCAGTCGGGCCCTGGAGGGAGGAGGCTACACCTTC.

This clonotype was seen ten or more times. The rearrangement joins TRBV24-1 to TRBJ2-5; the match to TRBD2 covers 9 bases. Germline values: CDR1 KGHDR, CDR2 SFDVKD. Losses at the gene ends were 2 bases for V and 5 bases for J; bases not matched to a gene: 14. The CDR3 contains 18 residues. CDR3 protein: CATSDSFVGGRAFETQYF. The CDR3 DNA sequence: TGTGCCACCAGTGATTCGTTCGTGGGCGGGAGGGCGTTTGAGACCCAGTACTTC.

With respect to this clonotype: A single base separates this from a much larger clone, so it may be a read error. The V and J genes are TRBV11-3 and TRBJ2-7; D assignment may be TRBD1 or TRBD2 (5 bases each). This CDR3 comprises 15 residues. CDR1 SGHNT and CDR2 YENEEA come from the germline V gene. Trimming left V 5 bases short and J 2 bases short, with 16 bases between. Here the CDR3 DNA reads TGTGCCAGCAGCAGAACCGGGACCTCCACCTACGAGCAGTACTTC. It codes for CASSRTGTSTYEQYF.

This clonotype was recorded at least ten times. This rearrangement joins TRBV30 to TRBJ2-1; D gene ambiguous. V lost 0 bases and J 4 bases, leaving 4 bases between the germline ends. The CDR3 consists of 12 residues. Per the germline V gene, CDR1 is GTSNPN and CDR2 is SVGIG (reference sequence). CDR3: CAWSVRYNEQFF. CDR3 DNA sequence: TGTGCCTGGAGTGTCAGGTACAATGAGCAGTTCTTC.

This clonotype was counted at least ten times. V gene TRBV15 combines with J gene TRBJ2-5; 10 bases map to TRBD1. In germline, CDR1 is LNHNV, CDR2 YYDKDF (reference sequence). With 5 bases clipped from V and 5 bases from J, the junction kept 5 bases outside the gene matches. The CDR3 covers 14 residues. In DNA form, the CDR3 reads TGTGCCACCAGCCGACAGGGGGCCGGGGAGACCCAGTACTTC. Protein product: CATSRQGAGETQYF.